Below, 20 T cell receptor beta chains from the same sample are listed, as sequenced in a study of T cell responses to AZD1222 COVID-19 vaccine. Assay: immunoSEQ multiplex PCR; the TCRdb copy retains only in-frame clones and omits some. The data contain roughly 140,000 clones, 80% to 95% of them singletons. Material: peripheral blood, obtained 28 days after the second AZD1222 dose. These receptor sequences come from an adult who received the AZD1222 COVID-19 vaccine.

This CDR3 is CASSRTGQGDSPLHF. CDR3 nucleotide sequence: TGCGCCAGCAGCCGAACGGGACAGGGTGATTCACCCCTCCACTTT. The genes are TRBV4-1 and TRBJ1-6; TRBD1 matches at 9 bases. Germline V gene lookup returns CDR1 MGHRA and CDR2 YSYEKL. The CDR3 consists of 15 residues. Losses at the gene ends were 4 bases for V and 8 bases for J; bases not matched to a gene: 6.

This clone was recorded once. The chain recombines TRBV7-7 with TRBJ2-1; D is perhaps TRBD1 (6 bases). The CDR3 runs 15 residues. From germline, CDR1 is SSHAT and CDR2 FNYEAQ (reference sequence). Trimming took off 5 bases at V and 0 bases at J, with 11 bases between the two ends. The CDR3 bases are TGTGCCAGCAGCCCCGACAGGAGCTCCTACAATGAGCAGTTCTTC. Its protein product is CASSPDRSSYNEQFF.

This clone came up a few times. This chain links TRBV29-1 with TRBJ1-4; D perhaps matches TRBD1 (5 bases). Germline-derived CDR1 and CDR2 are SQVTM and ANQGSEA. The CDR3 length is 14 residues. V was shortened by 5 bases and J by 10 bases, with 20 bases between the two germline ends. The CDR3 DNA reads as TGCAGCGTTTTCTCCGGGAGCCGGGGGAGAAAACTGTTTTTT. Its translation: CSVFSGSRGRKLFF. The whole variable domain, remainder taken from reference TRBV29-1 and TRBJ1-4, is SAVISQKPSRDICQRGTSLTIQCQVDSQVTMMFWYRQQPGQSLTLIATANQGSEATYESGFVIDKFPISRPNLTFSTLTVSNMSPEDSSIYLCSVFSGSRGRKLFFGSGTQLSVL.

The CDR3 DNA sequence: TGCGCCAGCAGCTTGGCAGGGACAGGGTACAATGAGCAGTTCTTC. This codes for CASSLAGTGYNEQFF. The rearrangement uses TRBV5-1 and TRBJ2-1; 9 nucleotides match TRBD1. The CDR3 covers 15 residues. The V gene end was trimmed by 0 bases and the J gene end by 4 bases; junction bases not matched to a gene: 2. Germline V CDR1 and CDR2: SGHRS, YFSETQ.

J is TRBJ2-5 and V is TRBV4-1; D remains unclear. CDR3 length: 14 residues. Trimming stripped 6 bases from V and 0 bases from J, with 11 bases between. Germline V CDR1 and CDR2: MGHRA, YSYEKL. In DNA, the CDR3 is TGCGCCAGCAGAGGATTTGTGGACCAAGAGACCCAGTACTTC. Protein: CASRGFVDQETQYF.

The chain has TRBV6-2 or TRBV6-3 and TRBJ1-2; the D is unclear. This CDR3 has 15 residues. The V gene lost 5 bases and the J gene lost 4 bases, with 17 bases spanning the gap. Germline CDR1 and CDR2: MNHEY and SVGEGT. CDR3 sequence: CASSPGVLSSYGYTF. DNA for the CDR3: TGTGCCAGCAGTCCCGGGGTTCTCTCCAGCTATGGCTACACCTTC.

This chain joins TRBV19 and TRBJ2-2; tentatively, D is TRBD1 (5 bases). From germline, CDR1 is LNHDA and CDR2 SQIVND (reference sequence). Trimming cost V 2 bases and J 0 bases, with 7 bases left between them. The CDR3 extends over 15 amino acids. The CDR3 DNA follows: TGTGCCAGTAGTATATCAGGGTCGAACACCGGGGAGCTGTTTTTT. Translating it yields CASSISGSNTGELFF.

The rearrangement joins TRBV21-1 to TRBJ2-6; TRBD2 was called by the table and not checked on the DNA. TRBV21-1 is labeled a pseudogene. The CDR3 extends over 15 amino acids. The CDR3 coding sequence is TGTGCCAGCAGCAAAGGAGCCTCTGGGGCCAACGTCCTGACTTTC. It is translated as CASSKGASGANVLTF.

The gene calls are TRBV29-1 and TRBJ2-7; 10 bases are shared with TRBD2. Germline V gives CDR1 SQVTM, CDR2 ANQGSEA. This CDR3 contains 14 residues. V was pared by 1 base and J by 7 bases, with 7 bases of the junction left unmatched. Here the CDR3 DNA reads TGCAGCGTTGAAGGGACTAGCGGCCTACGGGAGCAGTACTTC. It codes for CSVEGTSGLREQYF.

The rearrangement joins TRBV5-6 to TRBJ1-2; 9 bases line up with TRBD1. CDR3 length: 15 residues. CDR1 and CDR2 from the germline V gene are SGHDT and YYEEEE. Trimming cost V 3 bases and J 8 bases; bases outside gene matches: 11. The CDR3 sequence: CASSSPTGQGGGYTF. The CDR3, as DNA: TGTGCCAGCAGCTCGCCAACGGGACAGGGCGGAGGCTACACCTTC.

The rearrangement links TRBV29-1 to TRBJ2-1, with a weak D call TRBD2 (7 bases). The CDR3 is made up of 13 amino acids. Trimming cost V 3 bases and J 4 bases, with 10 bases left between them. CDR1 and CDR2 (germline): SQVTM, ANQGSEA. The CDR3 loop is CSVDRGGYNEQFF. Written as DNA, the CDR3 is TGCAGCGTTGACAGGGGAGGGTACAATGAGCAGTTCTTC.

V usage is TRBV7-2 and J usage is TRBJ2-6; no definite D call. Germline values: CDR1 SGHTA, CDR2 FQGNSA. This CDR3 is built from 18 residues. Trimming took 1 base from V and 0 from J, leaving 13 bases between them. CDR3 in DNA: TGTGCCAGCAGCTTAGTTTCAGCAAACCCCTCTGGGGCCAACGTCCTGACTTTC. It encodes CASSLVSANPSGANVLTF.

Written as DNA, the CDR3 is TGTGCCAGCAGTGAAGGTAGCGGGAGTGGAACAGATACGCAGTATTTT. Protein product: CASSEGSGSGTDTQYF. The chain has TRBV6-1 and TRBJ2-3, with 9 bases fitting TRBD2. Germline V CDR1 and CDR2: MNHNS, SASEGT. With V trimmed by 1 base and J by 3 bases, 5 bases remained unmatched. The length of the CDR3 is 16 residues.

This chain uses TRBV15 with TRBJ1-4; maybe TRBD1 (6 bases). In germline, CDR1 is LNHNV, CDR2 YYDKDF (reference sequence). The CDR3 is made up of 16 amino acids. Trimming removed 1 base from V and 5 bases from J, with 14 bases in between. The CDR3: CATSRVSGQKNEKLFF. CDR3 coding DNA: TGTGCCACCAGCAGAGTCTCAGGACAGAAAAATGAAAAACTGTTTTTT.

In this sample, this clone turned up a few times. V is TRBV4-1 and J is TRBJ1-5; unclear D gene. The CDR3 spans 18 residues. Germline CDR1 MGHRA, CDR2 YSYEKL. The V and J ends lost 2 bases and 0 bases respectively, with 17 bases between them. The CDR3 region is CASSQTRPGKYSNQPQHF. The CDR3 nucleotides are TGCGCCAGCAGCCAAACGAGACCCGGGAAATATAGCAATCAGCCCCAGCATTTT.

The chain carries TRBV11-3 and TRBJ2-2; D gene ambiguous. CDR3 length equals 15 residues. The V gene lost 0 bases and the J gene lost 2 bases, with 7 bases spanning the gap. The germline CDR1 and CDR2 sequences are SGHNT and YENEEA. The CDR3 protein is CASSLDSANTGELFF. Here the CDR3 DNA reads TGTGCCAGCAGCTTAGATTCGGCTAACACCGGGGAGCTGTTTTTT.

The V call is TRBV5-6, the J call TRBJ2-7; a possible D gene is TRBD2 (5 bases). V lost 4 bases, J lost 6 bases, and 17 bases lay in between. The germline V gene has CDR1 SGHDT and CDR2 YYEEEE. There are 14 residues in the CDR3. The CDR3 protein is CASSATSVRSEQYF. In DNA form, the CDR3 reads TGTGCCAGCAGCGCTACTAGTGTTCGTAGCGAGCAGTACTTC.

The J gene is TRBJ2-7, the V gene TRBV5-6; the D is unclear. This CDR3 is built from 12 residues. Trimming removed 3 bases from V and 11 bases from J, with 15 bases in between. Germline V gene data show CDR1 as SGHDT and CDR2 as YYEEEE. The CDR3 loop is CASSSYLRQEYF. The CDR3 bases are TGTGCCAGCAGCTCCTACCTGCGTCAGGAGTACTTC.

This rearrangement joins TRBV12-3 or TRBV12-4 to TRBJ2-2; the D is unclear. Trimming removed 3 bases from V and 0 bases from J, with 2 bases in between. This CDR3 is built from 13 residues. Written as DNA, the CDR3 is TGTGCCAGCAGTTTTTCGAACACCGGGGAGCTGTTTTTT. Translation gives CASSFSNTGELFF.

The chain employs TRBV11-2 and TRBJ2-6, with D perhaps matching TRBD1 (6 bases). In germline, CDR1 is SGHAT, CDR2 FQNNGV. This CDR3 comprises 16 residues. V was clipped by 5 bases and J by 0 bases, with 11 bases between them. The CDR3 DNA reads TGTGCCAGCAGCCGGGACATCTTCTCTGGGGCCAACGTCCTGACTTTC. As protein: CASSRDIFSGANVLTF.